The 16 T cell receptor beta chains below all came from one sample that was sequenced in a study of blood T cell repertoires in COVID-19. Repertoires were generated with immunoSEQ multiplex PCR, while TCRdb's copy carries only in-frame clones and drops some. The sample holds approximately 62,000 clones, just under 90% seen once. Sequences were obtained from peripheral blood. The receptors stem from a human donor with active COVID-19. The donor label of this sample is uncertain.

The chain employs TRBV9 and TRBJ2-1; 7 nucleotides agree with TRBD2. The CDR3 is 17 amino acids. Losses at the gene ends were 0 bases for V and 0 bases for J; bases not matched to a gene: 6. From germline, CDR1 is SGDLS and CDR2 YYNGEE. The CDR3 sequence: CASSVDLGGGSYNEQFF. In nucleotides, the CDR3 is TGTGCCAGCAGCGTAGATTTAGGCGGGGGCTCCTACAATGAGCAGTTCTTC.

The V and J genes are TRBV7-8 and TRBJ2-7, with 9 bases that match TRBD2. The CDR3 length is 15 residues. The V gene's germline CDR1 is SGHVS and CDR2 FQNEAQ. V lost 2 bases and J lost 5; bases outside the gene matches: 7. The CDR3 is CASSLISGSIDEQYF. CDR3 coding DNA: TGTGCCAGCAGCTTAATTAGCGGGAGTATCGACGAGCAGTACTTC.

In its sample, this clone was seen once. The chain is built from TRBV19 and TRBJ2-5; a possible D gene is TRBD1 (6 bases). This CDR3 is 14 amino acids long. Between the trimmed V and J ends, which lost 3 bases and 4 bases, there was a span of 12 bases. Germline values: CDR1 LNHDA, CDR2 SQIVND (reference sequence). The CDR3 coding sequence is TGTGCCAGTAGTATCGGGCAGGGGAGAGAGACCCAGTACTTC. Amino acid sequence: CASSIGQGRETQYF.

V usage is TRBV27 and J usage is TRBJ2-4; maybe TRBD1 (5 bases). Germline CDR1 reads MNHEY; CDR2 reads SMNVEV (reference sequence). The V end was cut by 3 bases, the J end by 4 bases, with 19 bases between. The CDR3 is made up of 17 amino acids. Here the CDR3 DNA reads TGTGCCAGCAGTTTCGACAGTTCTCCTAGGCTGAAAAACATTCAGTACTTC. Its translation is CASSFDSSPRLKNIQYF.

This sequence joins TRBV3-1 (or the pseudogene TRBV3-2) and TRBJ2-2; 11 bases fit TRBD2. This CDR3 is 17 amino acids long. CDR1 and CDR2 from the germline V gene are LGHDT and YNNKEL (reference sequence). The junction had 8 bases not matched to a gene; V was cut back by 1 base and J by 7 bases. DNA for the CDR3: TGTGCCAGCAGCCAAGCCGGACTAGCGGGTATCAGCGGGGAGCTGTTTTTT. Translation gives CASSQAGLAGISGELFF.

This chain links TRBV18 with TRBJ2-2; 7 bases line up with TRBD1. CDR1 and CDR2 (germline): KGHSH, LQKENI. The CDR3 runs 15 residues. Unmatched junction bases numbered 2, after V lost 4 bases and J lost 0 bases. In nucleotides, the CDR3 is TGTGCCAGCTCACAGGACAGGTCGAACACCGGGGAGCTGTTTTTT. Its protein product is CASSQDRSNTGELFF. The whole variable domain, remainder taken from reference TRBV18 and TRBJ2-2, is NAGVMQNPRHLVRRRGQEARLRCSPMKGHSHVYWYRQLPEEGLKFMVYLQKENIIDESGMPKERFSAEFPKEGPSILRIQQVVRGDSAAYFCASSQDRSNTGELFFGEGSRLTVL.

This chain uses TRBV7-2 with TRBJ1-6; 12 bases map to TRBD1. With V trimmed by 5 bases and J by 10 bases, 3 bases remained unmatched. CDR1 and CDR2 (germline): SGHTA, FQGNSA. The CDR3 loop spans 14 amino acids. This CDR3 reads CASSRDRGHSPLHF. For the CDR3, the DNA is TGTGCCAGCAGCCGGGACAGGGGGCACTCACCCCTCCACTTT.

The rearrangement uses TRBV6-5 and TRBJ1-3; D is unresolved. Deletions cut 0 bases from V and 2 bases from J, with 8 bases between. The CDR3 is made up of 15 amino acids. Germline V lookup: CDR1 MNHEY, CDR2 SVGAGI. The DNA of the CDR3 is TGTGCCAGCAGTTACTCGGACTCTCCTGGAAACACCATATATTTT. This translates into CASSYSDSPGNTIYF.

The rearrangement links TRBV27 to TRBJ1-6; 8 nucleotides line up with TRBD1. From germline, CDR1 is MNHEY and CDR2 SMNVEV (reference sequence). CDR3 length: 14 amino acids. Trimming cost V 3 bases and J 9 bases; bases outside gene matches: 4. DNA for the CDR3: TGTGCCAGCAGTTTTAGACAGGGGTTTTCACCCCTCCACTTT. This translates into CASSFRQGFSPLHF.

CDR3 region: CASSKGPLMVAGEETQYF. The CDR3 nucleotides read TGTGCCAGCAGCAAAGGGCCCCTTATGGTAGCGGGGGAAGAGACCCAGTACTTC. V usage is TRBV3-1 (or the pseudogene TRBV3-2) and J usage is TRBJ2-5, with TRBD2 matching over 9 bases. The trim removed 5 bases at V and 3 bases at J, leaving 16 bases unmatched. Looked up from germline, CDR1 is LGHDT and CDR2 is YNNKEL (reference sequence). The CDR3 sequence is 18 residues long.

This chain links TRBV7-6 with TRBJ2-3; 8 bases agree with TRBD2. The CDR3 spans 15 residues. Germline V lookup: CDR1 SGHVS, CDR2 FNYEAQ. V lost 1 base, J lost 6 bases, and 6 bases stayed unmatched. The CDR3 here is CASSLGASGSDTQYF. CDR3 sequence (DNA): TGTGCCAGCAGCTTAGGGGCCAGCGGGAGCGATACGCAGTATTTT.

The rearrangement joins TRBV21-1 to TRBJ2-4; TRBD1 reflects the table's D call only, with no check against the DNA. TRBV21-1 is tagged as a pseudogene. The CDR3 totals 20 residues. The CDR3 sequence is CASSSRGTGGSLLAKNIQYF. The DNA of the CDR3 is TGTGCCAGCAGCTCGCGCGGGACAGGCGGGAGTTTGCTAGCCAAAAACATTCAGTACTTC.

The CDR3 sequence: CASTKKRTSGGHALYNEQFF. The CDR3 region has the DNA TGTGCCAGTACCAAGAAGAGGACTAGCGGGGGCCACGCACTCTACAATGAGCAGTTCTTC. The rearrangement links TRBV19 to TRBJ2-1, with 13 bases that match TRBD2. The CDR3 sequence is 20 residues long. Germline V gene data show CDR1 as LNHDA and CDR2 as SQIVND (reference sequence). V was clipped by 7 bases and J by 3 bases; unmatched bases: 18.

The chain joins TRBV4-3 to TRBJ2-7, with 11 bases aligning to TRBD1. With 0 bases clipped from V and 7 bases from J, the junction kept 8 bases outside the gene matches. The germline CDR1 and CDR2 sequences are LGHNA and YSLEER. CDR3 length equals 16 residues. CDR3 coding DNA: TGCGCCAGCAGCCAAGATGGAAGGGACAGGGGGGAGGAGCAGTACTTC. Its translation is CASSQDGRDRGEEQYF.

This chain links TRBV18 with TRBJ1-2, with D possibly matching TRBD1 (5 bases). The CDR3 is 15 residues long. From germline, CDR1 is KGHSH and CDR2 LQKENI. Trimming took off 3 bases at V and 2 bases at J, with 13 bases between the two ends. This chain's CDR3 is CASSPSSQGNYGYTF. CDR3 DNA sequence: TGTGCCAGCTCACCCTCCAGCCAGGGAAACTATGGCTACACCTTC.

V is TRBV6-6 and J is TRBJ2-7; D possibly corresponds to TRBD2 (5 bases). V was clipped by 6 bases and J by 6 bases, with 18 bases between them. This CDR3 region has 14 residues. From germline, CDR1 is MNHNY and CDR2 SVGAGI (reference sequence). CDR3 nucleotides: TGTGCCAGCAGCCGCGCCACGTCCGGGGTCGAGCAGTACTTC. Protein sequence: CASSRATSGVEQYF.